Following are 32 T cell receptor beta chains from one sample sequenced in a study of cytomegalovirus exposure and HLA in healthy donors. It was with 60 Vbeta and 13 Jbeta primers that the PCR ran. TCRdb's table, derived via immunoSEQ multiplex PCR, lists solely in-frame clones and lacks some. The data hold 190,000 or so clones, with 75% to 85% observed a single time. The specimen was PBMCs. Receptor source: a boy between 5 and 17 years old in good health and CMV-seronegative.

This clone showed up just once. CDR3 nucleotides: TGTGCCAGCTCCCCTCCGGGACAGGGAAGGAACGGCTACACCTTC. Its protein product is CASSPPGQGRNGYTF. V gene TRBV18 combines with J gene TRBJ1-2; 9 positions agree with TRBD1. The CDR3 extends over 15 amino acids. J gave up 8 bases and V 6 bases, and 13 bases lay outside the gene matches. The germline CDR1 and CDR2 sequences are KGHSH and LQKENI.

The rearrangement joins TRBV6-5 to TRBJ1-5, with D possibly TRBD1 on 5 matching bases. The CDR3 totals 14 residues. The V and J ends lost 2 bases and 5 bases respectively, with 10 bases between them. Looked up from germline, CDR1 is MNHEY and CDR2 is SVGAGI. In DNA form, the CDR3 reads TGTGCCAGCAGTTACGACAGAACCTATCAGCCCCAGCATTTT. This sequence encodes CASSYDRTYQPQHF.

The V and J genes are TRBV7-2 and TRBJ1-5, with 7 bases matching TRBD1. This CDR3 contains 15 residues. Germline CDR1 reads SGHTA; CDR2 reads FQGNSA. Trimming at V came to 2 bases and at J to 0 bases, leaving 1 base not matched to a gene. In nucleotides, the CDR3 is TGTGCCAGCAGCTTACGGGACAGTAGCAATCAGCCCCAGCATTTT. This encodes CASSLRDSSNQPQHF.

V and J are TRBV28 and TRBJ2-3; a weak D match, TRBD2 (5 bases). Germline-derived CDR1 and CDR2 are MDHEN and SYDVKM. This CDR3 spans 14 amino acids. V was shortened by 2 bases and J by 2 bases, with 8 bases between the two germline ends. CDR3 in DNA: TGTGCCAGCAGTTTACCGGGGTTCACAGATACGCAGTATTTT. This translates into CASSLPGFTDTQYF.

The chain links TRBV7-9 to TRBJ2-5; D not resolved. Trimming took off 1 base at V and 5 bases at J, with 11 bases between the two ends. Germline CDR1 reads SEHNR; CDR2 reads FQNEAQ (reference sequence). CDR3 length: 14 amino acids. The CDR3 is CASSLGGRIETQYF. CDR3 in DNA: TGTGCCAGCAGCTTAGGTGGTAGAATCGAGACCCAGTACTTC.

This rearrangement joins TRBV4-3 to TRBJ1-2; possibly TRBD1 for D (6 bases). The germline V and J ends were trimmed by 2 bases and 3 bases, with 13 bases remaining between them. CDR3 size: 15 residues. Germline assignment: CDR1 LGHNA and CDR2 YSLEER. Written as DNA, the CDR3 is TGCGCCAGCAGCCAAAGTTCGGACAGCTACTATGGCTACACCTTC. As protein: CASSQSSDSYYGYTF.

V gene TRBV29-1 combines with J gene TRBJ1-2; D remains ambiguous. V dropped 1 base and J dropped 2 bases, with 5 bases sitting between them. In germline, CDR1 is SQVTM, CDR2 ANQGSEA. There are 12 residues in the CDR3. CDR3 region: CSVEGLNYGYTF. CDR3 coding DNA: TGCAGCGTTGAAGGTCTGAACTATGGCTACACCTTC.

In its sample, this clone was seen once. The chain combines TRBV6-5 with TRBJ1-2, with TRBD1 as a possible D gene (5 bases). Germline CDR1 reads MNHEY; CDR2 reads SVGAGI. The CDR3 sequence is 13 residues long. V was clipped by 2 bases and J by 8 bases, with 12 bases between them. The CDR3 DNA sequence: TGTGCCAGCAGTTACAATCCGGGGGAAGGCTACACCTTC. Translation: CASSYNPGEGYTF.

A few counts support this clone. The chain employs TRBV28 and TRBJ2-3; TRBD1 aligns across 9 bases. The length of the CDR3 is 15 residues. V lost 6 bases, J lost 5 bases, and 9 bases stayed unmatched. CDR1 and CDR2 from the germline V gene are MDHEN and SYDVKM. The DNA for the CDR3 is TGTGCCAGCAGCGCGGACAGGGGATCCTTAGATACGCAGTATTTT. Amino acid sequence: CASSADRGSLDTQYF.

This clone was seen just once. The chain combines TRBV6-5 with TRBJ1-4, with a weak D call TRBD1 (6 bases). The CDR3 has 14 amino acids. CDR1 is MNHEY and CDR2 is SVGAGI in the germline V gene. V was trimmed by 8 bases and J by 8 bases, leaving 18 bases between them. CDR3 nucleotide sequence: TGTGCCAGCGCTAGGACAGCCAGCGGAGAAAAACTGTTTTTT. Translated: CASARTASGEKLFF.

The chain combines TRBV15 with TRBJ1-1; TRBD1 matches 10 bases. CDR1 is LNHNV and CDR2 is YYDKDF in the germline V gene (reference sequence). This CDR3 region has 13 residues. The J segment lost 8 bases and the V segment lost 5 bases, leaving 5 bases of the junction unmatched. DNA for the CDR3: TGTGCCACCAGCCTGACAGGGGGCGCCGAAGCTTTCTTT. Amino acids: CATSLTGGAEAFF.

This chain joins TRBV9 and TRBJ1-2, with unresolved D. The CDR3 is made up of 14 amino acids. Germline CDR1 and CDR2: SGDLS and YYNGEE. The ends were cut back, 4 bases at V and 3 bases at J, with 13 bases in the middle. This CDR3 is CASSPASEDYGYTF. The CDR3 DNA follows: TGTGCCAGCAGCCCCGCCAGTGAGGACTATGGCTACACCTTC.

In this sample, this clone turned up a few times. V is TRBV6-5 and J is TRBJ1-1; D is perhaps TRBD1 (6 bases). The germline V and J ends were trimmed by 1 base and 10 bases, with 13 bases remaining between them. Germline V CDR1 and CDR2: MNHEY, SVGAGI. The CDR3 contains 13 residues. CDR3 DNA sequence: TGTGCCAGCAGTTACTTGCAGGGGCGAGGAGCTTTCTTT. Protein sequence: CASSYLQGRGAFF.

The rearrangement uses TRBV14 and TRBJ1-3; D not certain. The CDR3 length is 14 residues. Germline V gene lookup returns CDR1 SGHDN and CDR2 FVKESK. The V end lost 4 bases, the J end lost 1 base, and 8 bases lay between the germline ends. CDR3 nucleotide sequence: TGTGCCAGCAGCCTCAGGCCTTCTGGAAACACCATATATTTT. This translates into CASSLRPSGNTIYF.

The chain links TRBV9 to TRBJ2-3, with unresolved D. The V end lost 4 bases, the J end lost 2 bases, and 11 bases lay between the germline ends. CDR3 size: 14 residues. Germline V CDR1 and CDR2: SGDLS, YYNGEE. CDR3 DNA: TGTGCCAGCAGCTTTCGCGCTCTCACAGATACGCAGTATTTT. Translating it yields CASSFRALTDTQYF.

This clone has only one observation. V usage is TRBV19 and J usage is TRBJ2-1; D might be TRBD1 (5 bases). The CDR3 spans 15 residues. V lost 3 bases and J lost 5, with 14 bases in between. Germline V gene sequence: CDR1 LNHDA, CDR2 SQIVND (reference sequence). The CDR3 DNA sequence: TGTGCCAGTAGTATTAAAGGGGCTTCCAACAATGAGCAGTTCTTC. Protein product: CASSIKGASNNEQFF.

The chain joins TRBV19 to TRBJ1-5; TRBD1 is a possible D gene (5 bases). Germline assignment: CDR1 LNHDA and CDR2 SQIVND (reference sequence). The CDR3 is made up of 16 amino acids. The V gene lost 6 bases and the J gene lost 2 bases, with 17 bases spanning the gap. Written as DNA, the CDR3 is TGTGCCAGTAGCCGGGGGGGGAAGGTAGGCAATCAGCCCCAGCATTTT. Amino acid sequence: CASSRGGKVGNQPQHF.

This sequence joins TRBV19 and TRBJ1-2; D may be TRBD1 (6 bases). V lost 9 bases, J lost 7 bases, and 21 bases lay in between. This CDR3 spans 14 amino acids. From germline, CDR1 is LNHDA and CDR2 SQIVND (reference sequence). The CDR3 DNA is TGTGCCAGCACTAGGGGGGGGGCGTCTGTTGGCTACACCTTC. As protein: CASTRGGASVGYTF.

CDR3 protein: CASSTTTGKSEKLFF. The CDR3, as DNA: TGTGCCAGTTCAACTACCACAGGGAAGTCTGAAAAACTGTTTTTT. The chain couples TRBV18 to TRBJ1-4; a weak D match, TRBD1 (6 bases). Trimming pared 9 bases from V and 7 bases from J, leaving 21 bases between. Germline V gene lookup returns CDR1 KGHSH and CDR2 LQKENI. The CDR3 runs 15 residues.

V is TRBV15 and J is TRBJ2-3, with D possibly TRBD2 on 7 matching bases. V lost 0 bases to trimming and J lost 0 bases, with 16 bases between them. The CDR3 has 18 residues. Germline loops: CDR1 LNHNV, CDR2 YYDKDF (reference sequence). The CDR3 DNA reads TGTGCCACCAGCAGAGATAGGGGCGGGGGCCCTAGCACAGATACGCAGTATTTT. Its translation is CATSRDRGGGPSTDTQYF.

This chain uses TRBV19 with TRBJ2-3; 9 bases align to TRBD2. Germline CDR1 and CDR2: LNHDA and SQIVND (reference sequence). V gave up 7 bases and J gave up 2 bases; unmatched junction bases: 13. This CDR3 has 17 amino acids. The CDR3 here is CASKRGFSGRLTDTQYF. DNA of the CDR3: TGTGCCAGTAAAAGAGGGTTTAGCGGGAGACTCACAGATACGCAGTATTTT.

The chain carries TRBV30 and TRBJ2-1; D possibly corresponds to TRBD2 (6 bases). This CDR3 is 14 amino acids long. V lost 5 bases and J 0 bases, leaving 11 bases between the germline ends. CDR1 is GTSNPN and CDR2 is SVGIG in the germline V gene (reference sequence). The CDR3 DNA follows: TGTGCCTGGGACCGGGGGAGCTCCTACAATGAGCAGTTCTTC. This translates into CAWDRGSSYNEQFF.

The chain joins TRBV11-2 to TRBJ2-1; maybe TRBD1 (6 bases). From germline, CDR1 is SGHAT and CDR2 FQNNGV. V shed 5 bases and J shed 7 bases, with 24 bases lying between them. CDR3 length equals 17 residues. The CDR3 here is CASSGRQAARVKNEQFF. As DNA, the CDR3 is TGTGCCAGCAGCGGGAGACAGGCCGCGCGGGTCAAAAATGAGCAGTTCTTC.

The chain combines TRBV10-2 with TRBJ1-1; 7 positions agree with TRBD1. V dropped 3 bases and J dropped 4; count of bases not matched to a gene: 5. Germline values: CDR1 WSHSY, CDR2 SAAADI. The CDR3 has 14 residues. CDR3 loop: CASSERGPGTEAFF. The CDR3 bases are TGCGCCAGCAGTGAAAGGGGGCCGGGCACTGAAGCTTTCTTT.

The chain is built from TRBV9 and TRBJ1-1; unclear D gene. Germline V gene lookup returns CDR1 SGDLS and CDR2 YYNGEE. The CDR3 consists of 14 residues. Trimming pared 0 bases from V and 1 base from J, leaving 7 bases between. The CDR3: CASSVGSGNTEAFF. The CDR3 DNA reads TGTGCCAGCAGCGTAGGTAGCGGGAACACTGAAGCTTTCTTT.

CDR3 in amino acids: CASSYSREGPNNEQFF. For the CDR3, the DNA is TGTGCCAGCAGTTACTCGCGGGAGGGCCCAAACAATGAGCAGTTCTTC. This chain uses TRBV6-5 with TRBJ2-1, with 9 bases fitting TRBD2. From germline, CDR1 is MNHEY and CDR2 SVGAGI. After removal of 0 bases from V and 5 bases from J, the junction contained 5 bases not matched to a gene. The CDR3 covers 16 residues.

The V call is TRBV13, the J call TRBJ1-2; D possibly corresponds to TRBD1 (6 bases). This CDR3 spans 14 amino acids. Trimming stripped 3 bases from V and 4 bases from J, with 12 bases between. The germline V gene encodes CDR1 PRHDT and CDR2 FYEKMQ (reference sequence). The CDR3 spells CASSFGTKAYGYTF. The CDR3 nucleotides read TGTGCCAGCAGCTTCGGGACAAAGGCCTATGGCTACACCTTC.

This clone was counted a few times. The chain recombines TRBV11-3 with TRBJ2-1; 15 bases agree with TRBD2. Germline V gene data show CDR1 as SGHNT and CDR2 as YENEEA. The CDR3 runs 18 residues. The V and J ends lost 5 bases and 3 bases, in that order; junction bases with no gene match: 8. CDR3: CASSTRTSGRGGYNEQFF. CDR3 coding DNA: TGTGCCAGCAGCACCCGGACTAGCGGGAGGGGGGGCTACAATGAGCAGTTCTTC.

This clone was seen a handful of times. The chain recombines TRBV18 with TRBJ2-3; TRBD2 might be the D (5 bases). V was trimmed by 5 bases and J by 0 bases, leaving 9 bases between them. The CDR3 runs 14 residues. Germline lookup yields CDR1 KGHSH and CDR2 LQKENI. The DNA of the CDR3 is TGTGCCAGCTCATCCAGGACTAGCACAGATACGCAGTATTTT. Its protein product is CASSSRTSTDTQYF.

The chain joins TRBV12-5 to TRBJ2-1; 14 bases line up with TRBD2. The CDR3 sequence is 16 residues long. Trimming cost V 1 base and J 5 bases; bases outside gene matches: 1. Germline V gene sequence: CDR1 LGHNT, CDR2 FRNRAP. The CDR3 DNA follows: TGTGCTAGTGGTTTGGGGACTAGCGGGAGGAACAATGAGCAGTTCTTC. It encodes CASGLGTSGRNNEQFF.

The chain employs TRBV5-6 and TRBJ1-2, with D unresolved. V lost 5 bases and J 3 bases, leaving 17 bases between the germline ends. From germline, CDR1 is SGHDT and CDR2 YYEEEE. There are 15 residues in the CDR3. CDR3 nucleotides: TGTGCCAGCAGTACCGTTGTGGCGGCCCACTATGGCTACACCTTC. As protein: CASSTVVAAHYGYTF. The entire variable domain, with the rest obtained from reference TRBV5-6 and TRBJ1-2, is as follows: DAGVTQSPTHLIKTRGQQVTLRCSPKSGHDTVSWYQQALGQGPQFIFQYYEEEERQRGNFPDRFSGHQFPNYSSELNVNALLLGDSALYLCASSTVVAAHYGYTFGSGTRLTVV.

This clone was seen more than once but under ten times. The chain combines TRBV29-1 with TRBJ2-4; 7 bases are shared with TRBD1. There are 15 residues in the CDR3. The junction had 5 bases not matched to a gene; V was cut back by 0 bases and J by 3 bases. CDR1 is SQVTM and CDR2 is ANQGSEA in the germline V gene. In nucleotides, the CDR3 is TGCAGCGTTGAAGATCACAGGGGCGGCAAAAACATTCAGTACTTC. Translation gives CSVEDHRGGKNIQYF.